The T cell receptor beta chain described here comes from a study of blood T cell repertoires in COVID-19. The CDR3 is made up of 15 amino acids. CDR1 and CDR2 from the germline V gene are SGHRS and YFSETQ. V lost 0 bases and J 2 bases, leaving 11 bases between the germline ends. Assay used: immunoSEQ multiplex PCR; TCRdb lists only in-frame clones, some missing. Of more than 300,000 clones detected, around 90% appear once; the ten largest clones hold more than 0.95%. Sequencing input: PBMCs or T cells enriched from blood (not recorded which). V is TRBV5-1 and J is TRBJ1-2, with D unresolved. The TCR originated in a woman between 18 and 29 years old who had recovered from COVID-19. As DNA, the CDR3 is TGCGCCAGCAGCTTGGGTACAGCCCTAAACTATGGCTACACCTTC. It translates to CASSLGTALNYGYTF.